The clone carrying this TCR beta chain was detected only a few times. A junction end diverges from the germline sequence, so it may reflect a read error. The sample comes from a study of response to subunit inactivated influenza vaccine. Each CDR3 protein is one row after TCRdb ran MiXCR on the RT-PCR reads. Of about 540,000 distinct CDR3 sequences in the sample, approximately 22% were seen once. This CDR3 has 16 amino acids. The V gene's germline CDR1 is SEHNR and CDR2 FQNEAQ (reference sequence). The same data also contributed to another study, on T cells expressing NK-cell markers. From that study: Template switching by 5'RACE with UMIs generated the TCR beta cDNA. Each TCR beta repertoire originated in sorted T cells that were CD3+CD56+NKG2C+, CD3+CD56+NKG2C- or CD3+CD56-NKG2C+. Most of the eight sequenced donors were HCMV-seropositive; one was seronegative. A few donors' CD3+CD56-NKG2C+ cells were dominated by the same clonotypes.

This chain connects TRBV7-9 to TRBJ2-1; a possible D gene is TRBD2 (6 bases). The source is a man aged 50-59 years who received an inactivated influenza vaccine. Sequenced material: CD4+ T cells sorted from PBMCs, taken 11 to 12 days after vaccination. CDR3 sequence reads: CASSLLSYPPGTGSIF. DNA of the CDR3: TGTGCCAGCAGCCTGCTTTCTTACCCCCCCGGGACTGGGTCGATCTTC.